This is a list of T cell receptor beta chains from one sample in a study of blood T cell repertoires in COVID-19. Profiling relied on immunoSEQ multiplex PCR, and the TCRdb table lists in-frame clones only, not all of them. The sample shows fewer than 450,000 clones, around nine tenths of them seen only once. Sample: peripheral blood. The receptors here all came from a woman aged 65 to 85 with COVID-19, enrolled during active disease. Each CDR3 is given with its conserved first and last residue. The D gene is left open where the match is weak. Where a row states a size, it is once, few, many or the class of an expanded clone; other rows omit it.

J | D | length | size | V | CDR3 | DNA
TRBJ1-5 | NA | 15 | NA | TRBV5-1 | CASSLAGVRNQPQHF | TGCGCCAGCAGCTTGGCTGGAGTACGCAATCAGCCCCAGCATTTT
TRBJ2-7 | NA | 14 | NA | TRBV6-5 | CASNPLQGSYEQYF | TGTGCCAGTAATCCCCTACAGGGTTCCTACGAGCAGTACTTC
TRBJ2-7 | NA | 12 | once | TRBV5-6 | CASSLAAYEQYF | TGTGCCAGCAGCTTGGCGGCCTACGAGCAGTACTTC
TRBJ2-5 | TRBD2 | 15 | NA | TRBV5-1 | CASSLPSGAQETQYF | TGCGCCAGCAGCTTACCTAGCGGGGCCCAAGAGACCCAGTACTTC
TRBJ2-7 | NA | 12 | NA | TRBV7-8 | CASSPDYYEQYF | TGTGCCAGCAGCCCCGACTACTACGAGCAGTACTTC
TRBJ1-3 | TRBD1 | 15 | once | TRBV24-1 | CATSETTGTGNTIYF | TGTGCCACCAGTGAAACGACAGGGACAGGAAACACCATATATTTT
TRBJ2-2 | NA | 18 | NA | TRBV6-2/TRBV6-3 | CASSYLIPALAYTGELFF | TGTGCCAGCAGTTATCTCATCCCGGCCCTAGCGTACACCGGGGAGCTGTTTTTT
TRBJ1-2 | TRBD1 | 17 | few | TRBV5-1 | CASSLAAGQGTNYGYTF | TGCGCCAGCAGCTTGGCCGCTGGACAGGGTACTAACTATGGCTACACCTTC
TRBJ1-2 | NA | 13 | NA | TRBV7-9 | CASSSDRYYGYTF | TGTGCCAGCAGCAGCGACAGGTACTATGGCTACACCTTC
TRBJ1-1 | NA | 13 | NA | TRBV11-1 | CASSLTRRAEAFF | TGTGCCAGCAGCTTAACTCGGCGGGCTGAAGCTTTCTTT
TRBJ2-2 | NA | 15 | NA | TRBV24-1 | CATSDRGQTVGELFF | TGTGCCACCAGTGACCGCGGACAGACGGTCGGGGAGCTGTTTTTT
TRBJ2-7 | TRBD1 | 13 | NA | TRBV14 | CASSPTGAYEQYF | TGTGCCAGCAGCCCGACAGGGGCCTACGAGCAGTACTTC
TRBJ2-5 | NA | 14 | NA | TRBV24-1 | CATSDSQGWETQYF | TGTGCCACCAGTGATTCCCAGGGCTGGGAGACCCAGTACTTC
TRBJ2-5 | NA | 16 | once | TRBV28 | CASSLYPRVGRETQYF | TGTGCCAGCAGTTTATACCCACGGGTTGGTAGAGAGACCCAGTACTTC
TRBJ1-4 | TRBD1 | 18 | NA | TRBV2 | CASSARDRGRLGNEKLFF | TGTGCCAGCAGCGCCCGGGACAGGGGGCGCCTAGGTAATGAAAAACTGTTTTTT
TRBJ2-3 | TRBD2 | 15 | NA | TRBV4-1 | CASSQLAGGRDTQYF | TGCGCCAGCAGCCAGTTAGCGGGGGGCAGGGATACGCAGTATTTT
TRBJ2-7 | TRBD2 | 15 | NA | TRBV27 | CASSSLGGNSYEQYF | TGTGCCAGCAGTTCCTTGGGGGGGAACTCCTACGAGCAGTACTTC
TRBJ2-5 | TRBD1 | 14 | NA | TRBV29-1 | CSVRRTGGGETQYF | TGCAGCGTCCGTCGGACAGGGGGTGGGGAGACCCAGTACTTC
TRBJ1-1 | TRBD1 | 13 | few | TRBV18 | CASSRRDSTEAFF | TGTGCCAGCTCACGCCGGGACAGCACTGAAGCTTTCTTT
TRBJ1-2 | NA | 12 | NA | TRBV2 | CAGLGGRDGYTF | TGTGCCGGCTTGGGGGGACGGGATGGCTACACCTTC
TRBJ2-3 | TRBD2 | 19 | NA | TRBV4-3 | CASSQDIWGGGGTTDTQYF | TGCGCCAGCAGCCAAGATATTTGGGGCGGGGGGGGCACCACAGATACGCAGTATTTT
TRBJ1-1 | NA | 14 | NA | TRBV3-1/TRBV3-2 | CASSRRGADTEAFF | TGTGCCAGCAGCCGCAGGGGCGCGGACACTGAAGCTTTCTTT